What follows describes a single TCR beta chain. The data were obtained in a study of OX40 agonist ivuxolimab in advanced cancers. Sequencing used immunoSEQ multiplex PCR; TCRdb keeps in-frame clones, though not all of them. The table has 130,000 or so clones, 90% seen once. There are 18 residues in the CDR3. The germline gives CDR1 MDHEN, CDR2 SYDVKM. With V trimmed by 2 bases and J by 0 bases, 11 bases remained unmatched. The sequencing used CD4+ or CD8+ T cells sorted from blood, collected in a trial of the OX40 agonist ivuxolimab. J is TRBJ2-5 and V is TRBV28; 8 bases map to TRBD2. This clonotype was obtained from an adult with an advanced solid tumor such as melanoma, head and neck, liver or kidney cancer. This chain's CDR3 is CASSLGSASGLYQETQYF. CDR3 bases: TGTGCCAGCAGTTTAGGAAGTGCTAGCGGGTTGTACCAAGAGACCCAGTACTTC.